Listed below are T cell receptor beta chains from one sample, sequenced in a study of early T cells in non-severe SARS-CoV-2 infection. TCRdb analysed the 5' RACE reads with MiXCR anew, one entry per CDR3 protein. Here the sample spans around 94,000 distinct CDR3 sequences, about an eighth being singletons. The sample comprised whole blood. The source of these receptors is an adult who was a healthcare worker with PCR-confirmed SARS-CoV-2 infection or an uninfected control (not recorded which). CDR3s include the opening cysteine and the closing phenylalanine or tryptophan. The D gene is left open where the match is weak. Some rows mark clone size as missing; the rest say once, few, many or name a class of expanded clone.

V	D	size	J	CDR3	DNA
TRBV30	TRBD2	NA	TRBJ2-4	CAWSPKPGLAGGNIQYF	TGTGCCTGGAGTCCTAAACCGGGACTAGCGGGAGGCAACATTCAGTACTTC
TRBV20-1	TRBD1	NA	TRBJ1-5	CSARAGTGGMNQPQHF	TGCAGTGCTAGAGCGGGGACAGGGGGCATGAATCAGCCCCAGCATTTT
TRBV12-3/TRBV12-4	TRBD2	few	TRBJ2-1	CASSPRGLAGFYNEQFF	TGTGCCAGCAGTCCGAGGGGACTAGCGGGATTCTACAATGAGCAGTTCTTC
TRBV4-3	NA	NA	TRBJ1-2	CASSQDGSRTEGYTF	TGCGCCAGCAGCCAAGATGGGTCCCGGACAGAAGGCTACACCTTC
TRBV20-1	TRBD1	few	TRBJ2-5	CSAPTGWGETQYF	TGCAGTGCCCCGACAGGGTGGGGAGAGACCCAGTACTTC
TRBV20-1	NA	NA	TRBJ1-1	CSARDPWGAKTAEAFF	TGCAGTGCTAGAGATCCGTGGGGCGCGAAAACTGCTGAAGCTTTCTTT
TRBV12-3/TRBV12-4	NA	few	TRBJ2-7	CASRDVRNEQYF	TGTGCCAGCCGGGACGTTAGAAACGAGCAGTACTTC
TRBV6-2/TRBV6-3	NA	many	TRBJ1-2	CASRDIRYTF	TGTGCCAGCAGAGACATTCGCTACACCTTC
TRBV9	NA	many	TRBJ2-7	CASSPDLYEQYF	TGTGCCAGCAGCCCCGACCTCTACGAGCAGTACTTC
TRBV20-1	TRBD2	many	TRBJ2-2	CSALLAERNTGELFF	TGCAGTGCTTTACTAGCGGAGAGGAACACCGGGGAGCTGTTTTTT
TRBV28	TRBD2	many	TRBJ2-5	CASSLAGAGETQYF	TGTGCCAGCAGTTTAGCGGGAGCTGGGGAGACCCAGTACTTC
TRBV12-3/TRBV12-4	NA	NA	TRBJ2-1	CASSSGRDEQFF	TGTGCCAGCAGCTCCGGGCGGGATGAGCAGTTCTTC
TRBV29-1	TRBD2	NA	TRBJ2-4	CSAASGAKNIQYF	TGCAGCGCCGCTAGCGGAGCCAAAAACATTCAGTACTTC
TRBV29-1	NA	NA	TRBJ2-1	CSARLRASEQFF	TGCAGCGCCCGCCTCCGGGCCTCCGAGCAGTTCTTC
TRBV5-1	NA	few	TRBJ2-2	CASSSGNTGELFF	TGCGCCAGCAGCTCGGGGAACACCGGGGAGCTGTTTTTT
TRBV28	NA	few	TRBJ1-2	CASSWQNYGYTF	TGTGCCAGCAGTTGGCAGAACTATGGCTACACCTTC
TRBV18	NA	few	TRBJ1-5	CASSTVTQPQHF	TGTGCCAGCTCAACAGTCACGCAGCCCCAGCATTTT
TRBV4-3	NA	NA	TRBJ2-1	CASSQDRTPYNEQFF	TGCGCCAGCAGCCAGGACCGTACCCCTTACAATGAGCAGTTCTTC
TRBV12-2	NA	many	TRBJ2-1	CASRPGGRNEQFF	TGTGCAAGTCGCCCCGGGGGGCGAAATGAGCAGTTCTTC
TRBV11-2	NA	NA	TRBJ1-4	CASSVDLGTNEKLFF	TGTGCCAGCAGCGTGGACCTGGGAACTAATGAAAAACTGTTTTTT
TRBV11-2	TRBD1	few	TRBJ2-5	CASSVNRGVGTQYF	TGTGCCAGCAGCGTAAACAGGGGAGTGGGCACCCAGTACTTC
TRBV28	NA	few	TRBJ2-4	CASSFRLGHIQYF	TGTGCCAGCAGTTTTCGATTGGGACACATTCAGTACTTC
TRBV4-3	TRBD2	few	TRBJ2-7	CASSQEASGRHEQYF	TGCGCCAGCAGCCAAGAGGCTAGCGGGAGACACGAGCAGTACTTC
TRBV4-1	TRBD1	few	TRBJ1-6	CASSQPGQMNSPLHF	TGCGCCAGCAGCCAACCGGGACAGATGAATTCACCCCTCCACTTT
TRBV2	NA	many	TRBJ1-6	CASSERLPGSPLHF	TGTGCCAGCAGTGAAAGGCTGCCTGGTTCACCCCTCCACTTT
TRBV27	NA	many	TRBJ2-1	CASSFWGIYNEQFF	TGTGCCAGCAGTTTTTGGGGAATTTACAATGAGCAGTTCTTC
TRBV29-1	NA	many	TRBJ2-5	CSVEPGSAETQYF	TGCAGCGTTGAGCCGGGGTCTGCAGAGACCCAGTACTTC
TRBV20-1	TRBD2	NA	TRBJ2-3	CSAARAGGPDTQYF	TGCAGTGCCGCAAGGGCGGGAGGCCCAGATACGCAGTATTTT
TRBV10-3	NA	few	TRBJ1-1	CAISGAAGRATEAFF	TGTGCCATCAGTGGGGCCGCCGGCAGGGCAACTGAAGCTTTCTTT
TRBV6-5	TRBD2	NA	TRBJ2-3	CASSPYLSGRGTDTQYF	TGTGCCAGCAGCCCCTATTTAAGCGGGAGAGGAACAGATACGCAGTATTTT
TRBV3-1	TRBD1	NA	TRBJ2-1	CASSQAGGYNEQFF	TGTGCCAGCAGCCAAGCAGGGGGCTACAATGAGCAGTTCTTC
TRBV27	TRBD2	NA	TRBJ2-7	CASSYLAGVVYEQYF	TGTGCCAGCAGTTATTTGGCGGGAGTAGTCTACGAGCAGTACTTC
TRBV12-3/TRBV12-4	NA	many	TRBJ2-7	CASSPRQPYEQYF	TGTGCCAGCAGTCCCCGACAACCCTACGAGCAGTACTTC
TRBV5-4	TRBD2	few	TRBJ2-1	CASSSQAGVYNEQFF	TGTGCCAGCAGCTCCCAAGCGGGAGTGTACAATGAGCAGTTCTTC
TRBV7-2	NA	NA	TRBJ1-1	CASSLELRSEAFF	TGTGCCAGCAGCTTAGAATTGAGATCTGAAGCTTTCTTT
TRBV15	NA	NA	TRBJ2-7	CATSRDLSYEQYF	TGTGCCACCAGCAGAGATCTCTCCTACGAGCAGTACTTC
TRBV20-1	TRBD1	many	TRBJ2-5	CSARGTETKFRRQETQYF	TGCAGTGCTAGGGGGACAGAAACTAAATTTAGGCGGCAAGAGACCCAGTACTTC